A selection of T cell receptor beta chains follows, all from one sample in a study of control samples from healthy donors and cancer patients. Sequencing was performed with immunoSEQ multiplex PCR; in TCRdb, only in-frame clones are kept and a portion is missing. The sample has 200,000 to 250,000 clones, about 95% seen once. The sample was blood. These receptors were taken from a man aged 50-60 years in good health. CDR3s include the opening cysteine and the closing phenylalanine or tryptophan. A D gene is named only where the DNA matches it firmly. A row's size may be missing; if present it is once, few, many or a size class.

once - TRBJ1-1 TRBV9 14 CASSVGDGGTEAFF TGTGCCAGCAGCGTAGGAGATGGTGGCACTGAAGCTTTCTTT
- - TRBJ2-2 TRBV6-6 15 CASSRGETNTGELFF TGTGCCAGCAGTCGAGGGGAAACGAACACCGGGGAGCTGTTTTTT
- - TRBJ2-1 TRBV19 12 CASSISANEQFF TGTGCCAGTAGTATAAGTGCCAATGAGCAGTTCTTC
- - TRBJ1-6 TRBV7-9 15 CASSLGTRAGSPLHF TGTGCCAGCAGCTTAGGAACCAGGGCGGGATCACCCCTCCACTTT
- TRBD1 TRBJ1-4 TRBV6-5 14 CASRDSDRGRKLFF TGTGCCAGCAGGGACTCGGACAGGGGTAGAAAACTGTTTTTT
- - TRBJ2-7 TRBV27 15 CASTPRGGSSYEQYF TGTGCCAGCACTCCCAGAGGGGGGAGCTCCTACGAGCAGTACTTC
- - TRBJ1-4 TRBV4-2 15 CASSVFEGNNEKLFF TGTGCCAGCAGCGTTTTTGAGGGTAATAATGAAAAACTGTTTTTT
- - TRBJ1-4 TRBV7-2 15 CASSLYREVNEKLFF TGTGCCAGCAGCCTCTACAGGGAAGTTAATGAAAAACTGTTTTTT
once - TRBJ1-6 TRBV5-1 14 CASSPGTYNSPLHF TGCGCCAGCAGCCCTGGGACCTATAATTCACCCCTCCACTTT
- - TRBJ2-7 TRBV7-2 16 CASSLIPGGWAYEQYF TGTGCCAGCAGCCTAATTCCAGGAGGGTGGGCCTACGAGCAGTACTTC
- TRBD2 TRBJ2-7 TRBV5-1 13 CAIQGLAGDEQYF TGCGCCATTCAAGGACTAGCGGGGGACGAGCAGTACTTC
- TRBD1 TRBJ2-7 TRBV4-2 14 CASSQHGQGGEQYF TGTGCCAGCAGCCAACACGGACAGGGAGGCGAGCAGTACTTC
- TRBD2 TRBJ2-5 TRBV10-3 16 CAISERLAGEGETQYF TGTGCCATCAGTGAAAGACTAGCGGGGGAAGGGGAGACCCAGTACTTC
- - TRBJ2-5 TRBV10-3 13 CAISEIGPASQYF TGTGCCATCAGTGAGATAGGCCCCGCGTCCCAGTACTTC
- - TRBJ2-5 TRBV7-9 11 CASSFGETQYF TGTGCCAGCAGCTTTGGGGAGACCCAGTACTTC
- - TRBJ1-1 TRBV11-2 17 CASSFWGEGGKGTEAFF TGTGCCAGCAGCTTTTGGGGAGAGGGGGGAAAGGGGACTGAAGCTTTCTTT
- - TRBJ2-3 TRBV6-5 16 CASSYRPLSPADTQYF TGTGCCAGCAGTTACCGTCCCTTAAGCCCCGCAGATACGCAGTATTTT
- TRBD1 TRBJ2-3 TRBV4-3 17 CASSQDWGQGVADTQYF TGCGCCAGCAGCCAAGATTGGGGACAGGGCGTTGCAGATACGCAGTATTTT
- - TRBJ1-1 TRBV7-3 15 CASSSSGGSYTEAFF TGTGCCAGCAGCTCCTCGGGGGGCTCATACACTGAAGCTTTCTTT
- - TRBJ2-1 TRBV7-2 16 CASRARAGAAPRGEFF TGTGCCAGCAGGGCCCGGGCGGGGGCTGCCCCACGCGGGGAGTTCTTC
- - TRBJ1-2 TRBV5-6 13 CASSLEQAYGYTF TGTGCCAGCAGCTTAGAACAAGCCTATGGCTACACCTTC
- - TRBJ2-5 TRBV7-8 14 CASSLAWGQETQYF TGTGCCAGCAGCTTAGCTTGGGGACAAGAGACCCAGTACTTC
- TRBD1 TRBJ2-5 TRBV5-1 15 CASSLVGQGQETQYF TGCGCCAGCAGCTTGGTTGGACAGGGCCAAGAGACCCAGTACTTC
- - TRBJ2-1 TRBV11-3 15 CASSLGGAPYNEQFF TGTGCCAGCAGCTTAGGGGGGGCTCCTTACAATGAGCAGTTCTTC
- TRBD1 TRBJ1-1 TRBV2 13 CASRGQGRTEAFF TGTGCCAGCAGGGGACAGGGTCGGACTGAAGCTTTCTTT
- - TRBJ1-4 TRBV28 12 CASTGGAEKLFF TGTGCCAGCACAGGCGGGGCCGAAAAACTGTTTTTT
once - TRBJ1-2 TRBV21-1 13 CASSKQGEWGYTF TGTGCCAGCAGCAAACAGGGGGAGTGGGGCTACACCTTC
- TRBD1 TRBJ1-2 TRBV18 13 CASSLQGEDGYTF TGTGCCAGCTCACTACAGGGGGAGGATGGCTACACCTTC
- - TRBJ2-2 TRBV11-3 13 CASSSMDRGELFF TGTGCCAGCAGCTCGATGGACCGCGGGGAGCTGTTTTTT
- - TRBJ1-3 TRBV5-1 15 CASSLGGPPGNTIYF TGCGCCAGCAGCTTGGGAGGGCCTCCTGGAAACACCATATATTTT
- - TRBJ1-1 TRBV20-1 11 CSLSILTEAFF TGCAGCCTATCAATCCTCACTGAAGCTTTCTTT
- - TRBJ2-5 TRBV25-1 14 CASSDWGSQETQYF TGTGCCAGCAGTGATTGGGGCAGCCAAGAGACCCAGTACTTC
- TRBD1 TRBJ1-3 TRBV5-5 15 CASSGTGVAGNTIYF TGTGCCAGCAGCGGGACAGGGGTGGCGGGAAACACCATATATTTT
- - TRBJ2-2 TRBV19 14 CASSMGTQSGELFF TGTGCCAGTAGTATGGGGACACAGTCCGGGGAGCTGTTTTTT
- - TRBJ1-1 TRBV6-5 15 CASSYSRQGRTEAFF TGTGCCAGCAGTTACTCGAGGCAGGGGCGCACTGAAGCTTTCTTT
- TRBD1 TRBJ1-2 TRBV9 16 CASSVGRGGAIYGYTF TGTGCCAGCAGCGTAGGTAGAGGGGGCGCGATCTATGGCTACACCTTC
- - TRBJ1-5 TRBV6-6 13 CASSYENNQPQHF TGTGCCAGCAGTTACGAAAACAATCAGCCCCAGCATTTT
- - TRBJ2-1 TRBV6-1 15 CASSEVGSTYNEQFF TGTGCCAGCAGTGAAGTAGGGTCCACCTACAATGAGCAGTTCTTC
- TRBD2 TRBJ2-2 TRBV5-4 17 CASSPRISGGAAGELFF TGTGCCAGCAGCCCGAGAATAAGCGGGGGGGCCGCCGGGGAGCTGTTTTTT
- - TRBJ2-3 TRBV7-2 15 CASSLRKQITDTQYF TGTGCCAGCAGCTTAAGGAAACAGATCACAGATACGCAGTATTTT
- - TRBJ1-5 TRBV30 16 CAWSVAGGRDNQPQHF TGTGCCTGGAGTGTAGCGGGCGGGCGGGACAATCAGCCCCAGCATTTT
- TRBD1 TRBJ2-7 TRBV6-5 12 CASSRQGYEQYF TGTGCCAGCAGCAGACAGGGCTACGAGCAGTACTTC
- - TRBJ1-1 TRBV2 12 CASSEGVTEAFF TGTGCCAGCAGTGAAGGGGTCACTGAAGCTTTCTTT
- TRBD1 TRBJ1-2 TRBV3-1/TRBV3-2 13 CASSPGTVKSYTF TGTGCCAGCAGCCCCGGGACAGTTAAGAGCTACACCTTC
- - TRBJ1-2 TRBV4-3 13 CASSQGRGDGYTF TGCGCCAGCAGCCAAGGCAGGGGCGACGGCTACACCTTC
- - TRBJ1-6 TRBV3-1/TRBV3-2 15 CASSQGQRLISPLHF TGTGCCAGCAGCCAAGGACAGCGCTTGATCTCACCCCTCCACTTT
- TRBD2 TRBJ2-2 TRBV7-3 17 CASSLSLASGVIGELFF TGTGCCAGCAGCTTGTCCCTCGCTAGCGGGGTCATCGGGGAGCTGTTTTTT
- - TRBJ2-3 TRBV7-2 14 CASSSGMSAGTQYF TGTGCCAGCAGCTCTGGAATGAGTGCCGGTACGCAGTATTTT
- TRBD1 TRBJ1-4 TRBV18 15 CASSGPGTVPEKLFF TGTGCCAGCTCAGGCCCCGGGACAGTTCCTGAAAAACTGTTTTTT
- TRBD1 TRBJ2-5 TRBV28 16 CASSLSTGQNQETQYF TGTGCCAGCAGTTTATCAACGGGACAGAACCAAGAGACCCAGTACTTC
- - TRBJ2-2 TRBV28 13 CASSAANTGELFF TGTGCCAGCAGCGCAGCGAACACCGGGGAGCTGTTTTTT
- - TRBJ2-5 TRBV10-3 13 CAIRQGVAETQYF TGTGCCATCCGGCAGGGCGTCGCAGAGACCCAGTACTTC
- - TRBJ2-1 TRBV24-1 16 CATSDQGGGSYNEQFF TGTGCCACCAGTGACCAGGGTGGTGGCTCCTACAATGAGCAGTTCTTC
- TRBD1 TRBJ1-3 TRBV6-5 15 CASSHSGGPGNTIYF TGTGCCAGCAGTCACTCAGGGGGCCCTGGAAACACCATATATTTT